These T cell receptor beta chains were read from a single sample in a study of cytomegalovirus exposure and HLA in healthy donors. Produced via immunoSEQ multiplex PCR; TCRdb's table is partial and in-frame only. The table lists 300,000 to 400,000 clones, roughly 90% of them singletons. Sequenced material: PBMCs. These receptors all come from a man in his thirties or forties in good health and CMV-seronegative. Both conserved end residues are part of each CDR3. D genes are given only for firm matches. Clone size is stated in some rows and not others, as once, few, many or a class when expanded.

>TRBD1|TRBV9|TRBJ1-4|.
TGTGCCAGCAGCGCGTCCGCGGGACAGAATAATGAAAAACTGTTTTTT
CASSASAGQNNEKLFF
>.|TRBV10-1|TRBJ2-7|.
TGCGCCAGCAGTGAGGGGGGACTCGGCTACGAGCAGTACTTC
CASSEGGLGYEQYF
>.|TRBV6-4|TRBJ1-1|.
TGTGCCAGCAGAACTGACGCACGGGACACTGAAGCTTTCTTT
CASRTDARDTEAFF
>.|TRBV11-2|TRBJ2-7|.
TGTGCCAGCAGCTTAGATGGCGGTCCTTACGAGCAGTACTTC
CASSLDGGPYEQYF
>.|TRBV19|TRBJ2-3|.
TGTGCCAGTAGTACATCCCCTGGAGGCATGGGGTCAGATACGCAGTATTTT
CASSTSPGGMGSDTQYF
>.|TRBV11-2|TRBJ2-3|.
TGTGCCAGCAGCCCCGGGACATACACAACAGATACGCAGTATTTT
CASSPGTYTTDTQYF
>.|TRBV7-9|TRBJ1-1|.
TGTGCCAGCAGCTTAGCAGGACAGCTGAACACTGAAGCTTTCTTT
CASSLAGQLNTEAFF
>TRBD1|TRBV2|TRBJ2-1|.
TGTGCCAGCAGTGATGCCAAGACAGGGCCTTCCTACAATGAGCAGTTCTTC
CASSDAKTGPSYNEQFF
>TRBD1|TRBV29-1|TRBJ1-1|.
TGCAGCGGTAGACAGGGGAACACTGAAGCTTTCTTT
CSGRQGNTEAFF
>.|TRBV27|TRBJ2-7|.
TGTGCCAGCAGTACCCTACAGGGCTACTCCTACGAGCAGTACTTC
CASSTLQGYSYEQYF
>TRBD2|TRBV14|TRBJ2-1|.
TGTGCCAGCAGCCAGGACCCGAGCGGGGGGCCCTACAATGAGCAGTTCTTC
CASSQDPSGGPYNEQFF
>TRBD1|TRBV5-4|TRBJ1-6|.
TGTGCCAGCAGCGGACGGGACAGCTATAATTCACCCCTCCACTTT
CASSGRDSYNSPLHF
>.|TRBV5-4|TRBJ2-7|once
TGTGCCAGCAGCTTGGGCCAGTCCTACGAGCAGTACTTC
CASSLGQSYEQYF
>.|TRBV5-1|TRBJ1-4|.
TGCGCCAGCAGCTCTAAGCAGGGGACAACTAATGAAAAACTGTTTTTT
CASSSKQGTTNEKLFF
>.|TRBV5-4|TRBJ2-1|once
TGTGCCAGCAGCCGACCGAGGACGGACGTGGGGGGTGTGGAGCAGTTCTTC
CASSRPRTDVGGVEQFF